The text below deals with one T cell receptor beta chain. It lacks a known antigen. Base qualities are not provided; no much larger clone lies one nucleotide away. The CDR3, cysteine through phenylalanine, is 16 amino acids long. CDR3 DNA is the only sequence kept; it has 48 bases, read in frame from the first base. As encoded in the germline V gene, CDR1 is SGDLS while CDR2 is YYNGEE. Ends trimmed: V by 4 bases, J by 4 bases; bases unmatched to a gene: 11. The sample's time point label, in plain terms: before neoadjuvant nivolumab. The patients had newly diagnosed stage II-IVA oral cavity squamous cell carcinoma and had not received any prior systemic or radiation treatment. Everyone in the cohort had locally advanced, HPV-negative oral cavity squamous cell carcinoma. No culture maintenance or expansion was done, as the peripheral blood mononuclear cells went straight to analysis. The samples were drawn from a longitudinal correlative study tied to a single-arm phase II trial testing neoadjuvant nivolumab in oral cavity squamous cell carcinoma. Subject-matched pre- and post-treatment PBMCs and tumors from three responders and three non-responders underwent genomic DNA-based TCRbeta sequencing. Peripheral blood mononuclear cells were collected before nivolumab treatment and were collected again after treatment, at the time of surgery. Genomic DNA was isolated from PBMCs using the Maxwell RSC DNA from Cells kit.

For deep sequencing, each PBMC sample was run in six replicates, with libraries mostly built from approximately 520 ng of input genomic DNA. TCRbeta libraries were prepared with the immunoSEQ hsTCRbeta kit according to the manufacturer's instructions. The finished libraries were brought together in one pool at approximately 3 nM, which was then read using an Illumina NovaSeq 6000 S4 flow cell. In the paper's pipeline: The immunoSEQ Analyzer handled quality control and preprocessing of the raw data. The analysis was restricted to productive rearrangements, with each unique CDR3 amino acid sequence defining a clonotype. Repertoire clonality was estimated as the Gini-Simpson index, which was calculated using the R package tcR. Student's t test was used to compare Gini indices, and Pearson correlation was used to assess associations with tumor size change. Not all clones reach the TCRdb copy of this immuneACCESS table, which keeps in-frame sequences only. Checked studies attribute under half of the gap to unresolved V genes and leave the rest unexplained. The DNA was the basis for D and trimming; V, J and clone size are from that table. The sample yields approximately 37,000 clones; approximately 87% were counted once. Around 3.2% of the sample lies in the top ten.

These data originate in a study of neoadjuvant anti-PD-1 for oral cavity cancer (dated by TCRdb to about 2021). A note on the overall study: Patients mostly received three to four biweekly doses of nivolumab at 3 mg/kg before curative-intent surgical resection. The parent correlative cohort included approximately twelve patients, with an approximately 33% response rate. Patients with complete response, partial response or stable disease by RECIST 1.1 were defined as responders, whereas patients with progression were defined as non-responders. For patients who did not progress, a fourth nivolumab dose was given around day 43, followed by definitive surgical resection on days 50-56.

General study outcomes and caveats: Only a few patients per response group were included in the TCR analyses, and the authors called for validation in larger cohorts. Within PBMCs, T cell clonality (Gini index) was significantly higher in non-responders than responders after neoadjuvant nivolumab. Higher pretreatment blood TCRbeta clonality and lower post-treatment tumor TCRbeta clonality were correlated with higher pretreatment blood Treg/Th17 ratios.

This receptor was identified in a person aged 35 to 85 with oral cavity squamous cell carcinoma. The sequence links TRBV9 to TRBJ2-3; 8 central bases correspond to TRBD2. The material was PBMCs, obtained before nivolumab (anti-PD-1) treatment. The DNA sequence is TGTGCCAGCAGCTCACCAGCGGGGGTCGGGGCAGATACGCAGTATTTT. Its product reads: CASSSPAGVGADTQYF.